This entry concerns a single T cell receptor (beta chain). Germline V gives CDR1 SGHRS, CDR2 YFSETQ. V trimming: 2 bases; J trimming: 6 bases; junction bases outside the gene matches: 4. The CDR3 is 15 residues long. The data were taken from a study of blood T cell repertoires in COVID-19. For the study at large: Samples representing acute and convalescent COVID-19 were sourced from the United States, Italy and Spain. Sources were T cells, B-cell-depleted T cells, or PBMCs; the material itself was cDNA or gDNA.

Source study methods: Amplification of reference gene primers provided the estimated nucleated cell counts. Measured with immunoSEQ multiplex PCR; TCRdb has only the in-frame clones, and not every one. That table is the source of V, J and clone size, and D and trimming were worked out from the DNA. In the table there are 95,000 to 150,000 clones, 78% of which are singletons. The receptor was isolated from a man between 65 and 80 years old with acute or convalescent COVID-19. The gene calls are TRBV5-1 and TRBJ2-1; 11 bases fit TRBD2. Sequencing input: peripheral blood. The CDR3 bases are TGCGCCAGCAGCTTTGTAGCGGGGGGGCGCAATGAGCAGTTCTTC. Translating it yields CASSFVAGGRNEQFF.